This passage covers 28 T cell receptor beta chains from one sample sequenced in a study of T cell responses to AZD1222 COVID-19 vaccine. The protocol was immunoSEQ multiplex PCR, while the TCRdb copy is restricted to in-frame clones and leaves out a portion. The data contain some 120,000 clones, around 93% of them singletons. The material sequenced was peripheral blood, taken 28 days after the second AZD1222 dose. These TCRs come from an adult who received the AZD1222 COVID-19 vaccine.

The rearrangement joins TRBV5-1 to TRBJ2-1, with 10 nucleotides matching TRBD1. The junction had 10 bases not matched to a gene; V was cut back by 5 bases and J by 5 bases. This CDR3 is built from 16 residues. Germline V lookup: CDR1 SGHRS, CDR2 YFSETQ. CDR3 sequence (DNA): TGCGCCAGCAGTTATACTCCGGGACAGGGGAACAATGAGCAGTTCTTC. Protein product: CASSYTPGQGNNEQFF.

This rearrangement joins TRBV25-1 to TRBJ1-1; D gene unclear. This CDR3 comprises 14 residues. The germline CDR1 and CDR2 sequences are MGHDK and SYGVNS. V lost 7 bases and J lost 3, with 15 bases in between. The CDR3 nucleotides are TGTGCCAGCACTGCCCCGCCAGACCACACTGAAGCTTTCTTT. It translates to CASTAPPDHTEAFF.

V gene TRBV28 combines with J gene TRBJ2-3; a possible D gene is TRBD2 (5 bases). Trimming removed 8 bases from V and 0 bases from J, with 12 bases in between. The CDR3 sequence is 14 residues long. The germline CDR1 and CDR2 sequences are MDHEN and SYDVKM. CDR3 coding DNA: TGTGCCAGCCATAGCGACCCTAGCACAGATACGCAGTATTTT. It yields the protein CASHSDPSTDTQYF.

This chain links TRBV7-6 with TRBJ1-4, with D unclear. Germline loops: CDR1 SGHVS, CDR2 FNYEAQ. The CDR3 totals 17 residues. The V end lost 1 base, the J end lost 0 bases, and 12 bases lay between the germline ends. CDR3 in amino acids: CASSLEWHTPTNEKLFF. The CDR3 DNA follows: TGTGCCAGCAGCTTAGAATGGCACACGCCAACTAATGAAAAACTGTTTTTT.

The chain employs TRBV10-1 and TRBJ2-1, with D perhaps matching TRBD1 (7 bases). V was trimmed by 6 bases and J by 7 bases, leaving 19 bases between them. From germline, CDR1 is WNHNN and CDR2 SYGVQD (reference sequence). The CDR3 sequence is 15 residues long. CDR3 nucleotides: TGCGCCAGCAGCCCCGTGGAGGGGGCTAGAAATGAGCAGTTCTTC. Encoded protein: CASSPVEGARNEQFF.

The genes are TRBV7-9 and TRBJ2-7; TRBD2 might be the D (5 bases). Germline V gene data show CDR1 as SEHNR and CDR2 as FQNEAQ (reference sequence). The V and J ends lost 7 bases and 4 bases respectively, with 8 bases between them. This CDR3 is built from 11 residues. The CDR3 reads CASMRDYEQYF. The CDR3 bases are TGTGCCAGCATGAGGGATTACGAGCAGTACTTC. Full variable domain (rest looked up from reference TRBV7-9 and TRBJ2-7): DTGVSQNPRHKITKRGQNVTFRCDPISEHNRLYWYRQTLGQGPEFLTYFQNEAQLEKSRLLSDRFSAERPKGSFSTLEIQRTEQGDSAMYLCASMRDYEQYFGPGTRLTVT.

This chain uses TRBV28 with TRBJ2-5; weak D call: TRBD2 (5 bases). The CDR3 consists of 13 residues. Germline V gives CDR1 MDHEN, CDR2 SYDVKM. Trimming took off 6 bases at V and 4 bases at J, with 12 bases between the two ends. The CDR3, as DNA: TGTGCCAGCAGCCTGGGAGAGGGAGAGACCCAGTACTTC. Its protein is CASSLGEGETQYF.

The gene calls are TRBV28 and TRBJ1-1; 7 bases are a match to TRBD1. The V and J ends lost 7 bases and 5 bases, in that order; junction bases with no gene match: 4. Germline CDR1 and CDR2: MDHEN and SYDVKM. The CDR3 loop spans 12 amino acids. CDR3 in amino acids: CASITGETEAFF. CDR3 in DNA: TGTGCCAGCATCACAGGGGAAACTGAAGCTTTCTTT.

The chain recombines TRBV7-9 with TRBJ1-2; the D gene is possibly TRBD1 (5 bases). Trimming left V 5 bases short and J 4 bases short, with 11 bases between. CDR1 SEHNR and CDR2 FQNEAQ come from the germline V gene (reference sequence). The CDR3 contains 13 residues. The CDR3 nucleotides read TGTGCCAGCAGCCCTGGGACGGTCTATGGCTACACCTTC. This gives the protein CASSPGTVYGYTF. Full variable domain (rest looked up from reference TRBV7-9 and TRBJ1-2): DTGVSQNPRHKITKRGQNVTFRCDPISEHNRLYWYRQTLGQGPEFLTYFQNEAQLEKSRLLSDRFSAERPKGSFSTLEIQRTEQGDSAMYLCASSPGTVYGYTFGSGTRLTVV.

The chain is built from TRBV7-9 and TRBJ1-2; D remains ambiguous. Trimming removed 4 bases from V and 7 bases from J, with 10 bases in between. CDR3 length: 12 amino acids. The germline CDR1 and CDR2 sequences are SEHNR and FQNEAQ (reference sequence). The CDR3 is CASSSRVGGYTF. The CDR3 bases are TGTGCCAGCAGCTCCCGGGTGGGTGGCTACACCTTC.

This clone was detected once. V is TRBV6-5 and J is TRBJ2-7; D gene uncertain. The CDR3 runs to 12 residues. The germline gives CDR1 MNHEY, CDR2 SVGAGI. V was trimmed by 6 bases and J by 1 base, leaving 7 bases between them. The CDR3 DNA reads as TGTGCCAGCAGGGGTAGTTCCTACGAGCAGTACTTC. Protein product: CASRGSSYEQYF.

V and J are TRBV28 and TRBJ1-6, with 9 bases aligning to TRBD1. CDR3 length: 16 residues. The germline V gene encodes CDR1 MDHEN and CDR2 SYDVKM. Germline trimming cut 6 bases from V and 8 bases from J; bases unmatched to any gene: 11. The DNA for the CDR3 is TGTGCCAGCAGCTTTCTCCGCGGACAGGGGCATTCACCCCTCCACTTT. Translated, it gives CASSFLRGQGHSPLHF.

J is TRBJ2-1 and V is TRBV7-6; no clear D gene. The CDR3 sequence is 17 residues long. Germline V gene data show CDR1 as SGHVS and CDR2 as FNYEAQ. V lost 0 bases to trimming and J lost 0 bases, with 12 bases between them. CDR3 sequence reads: CASSLATARSSYNEQFF. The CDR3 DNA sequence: TGTGCCAGCAGCTTAGCGACGGCGCGTAGCTCCTACAATGAGCAGTTCTTC.

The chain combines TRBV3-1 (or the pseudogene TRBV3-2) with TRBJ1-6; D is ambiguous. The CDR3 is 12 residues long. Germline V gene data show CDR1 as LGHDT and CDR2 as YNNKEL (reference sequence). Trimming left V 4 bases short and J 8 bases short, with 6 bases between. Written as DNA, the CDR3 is TGTGCCAGCAGCCTGGGTGATTCACCCCTCCACTTT. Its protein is CASSLGDSPLHF.

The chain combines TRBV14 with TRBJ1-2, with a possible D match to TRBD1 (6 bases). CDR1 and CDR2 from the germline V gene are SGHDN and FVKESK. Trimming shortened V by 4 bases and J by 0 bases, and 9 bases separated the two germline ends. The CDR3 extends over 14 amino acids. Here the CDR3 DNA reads TGTGCCAGCAGCCCGGGGACAACTAACTATGGCTACACCTTC. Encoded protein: CASSPGTTNYGYTF.

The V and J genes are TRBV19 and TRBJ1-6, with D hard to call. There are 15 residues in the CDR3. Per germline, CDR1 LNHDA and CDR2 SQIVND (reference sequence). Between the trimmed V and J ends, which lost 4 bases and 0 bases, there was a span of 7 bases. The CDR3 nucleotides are TGTGCCAGTAGTACTGAATACTCCTATAATTCACCCCTCCACTTT. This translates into CASSTEYSYNSPLHF.

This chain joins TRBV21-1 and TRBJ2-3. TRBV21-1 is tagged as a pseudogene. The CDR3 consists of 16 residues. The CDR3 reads CASSPGDGPSTDTQYF. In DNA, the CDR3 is TGTGCCAGCAGCCCCGGGGACGGACCTAGCACAGATACGCAGTATTTT.

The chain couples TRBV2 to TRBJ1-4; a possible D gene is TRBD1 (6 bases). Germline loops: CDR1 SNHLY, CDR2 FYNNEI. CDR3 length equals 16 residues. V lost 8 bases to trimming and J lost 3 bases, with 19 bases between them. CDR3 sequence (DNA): TGTGCCAGCCAAAAGGGGGGTATGAGCTCTAATGAAAAACTGTTTTTT. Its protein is CASQKGGMSSNEKLFF.

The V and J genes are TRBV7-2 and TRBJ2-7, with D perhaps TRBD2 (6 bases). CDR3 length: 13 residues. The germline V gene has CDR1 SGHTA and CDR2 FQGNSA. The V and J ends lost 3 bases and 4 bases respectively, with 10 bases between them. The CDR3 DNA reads TGTGCCAGCAGCTTCCAGGGAGGTTACGAGCAGTACTTC. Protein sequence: CASSFQGGYEQYF.

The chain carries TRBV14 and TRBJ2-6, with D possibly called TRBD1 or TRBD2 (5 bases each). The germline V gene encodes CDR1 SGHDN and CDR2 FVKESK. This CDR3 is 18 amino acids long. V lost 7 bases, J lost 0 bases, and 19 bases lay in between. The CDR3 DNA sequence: TGTGCCAGCAAACGCACGGGGCAGCAAAGCTCTGGGGCCAACGTCCTGACTTTC. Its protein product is CASKRTGQQSSGANVLTF.

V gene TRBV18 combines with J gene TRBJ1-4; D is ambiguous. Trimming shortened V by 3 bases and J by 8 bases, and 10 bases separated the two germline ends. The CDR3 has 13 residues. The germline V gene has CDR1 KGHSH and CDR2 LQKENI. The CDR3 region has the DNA TGTGCCAGCTCACCCACCGCGGGGGAAAAACTGTTTTTT. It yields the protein CASSPTAGEKLFF.

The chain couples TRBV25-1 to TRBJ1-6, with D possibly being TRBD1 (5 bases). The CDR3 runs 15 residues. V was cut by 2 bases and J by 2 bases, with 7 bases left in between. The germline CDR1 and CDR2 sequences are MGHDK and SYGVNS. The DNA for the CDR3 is TGTGCCAGCAGTGAAGGGACGCCCTATAATTCACCCCTCCACTTT. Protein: CASSEGTPYNSPLHF.

The CDR3 DNA follows: TGTGCCAGCAGCTTGGGCTCAGGGTTCGAGCAGTACTTC. This gives the protein CASSLGSGFEQYF. The chain recombines TRBV5-4 with TRBJ2-7, with D perhaps matching TRBD1 (5 bases). Trimming stripped 0 bases from V and 6 bases from J, with 10 bases between. The length of the CDR3 is 13 residues. Germline loops: CDR1 SGHNT, CDR2 YYREEE (reference sequence).

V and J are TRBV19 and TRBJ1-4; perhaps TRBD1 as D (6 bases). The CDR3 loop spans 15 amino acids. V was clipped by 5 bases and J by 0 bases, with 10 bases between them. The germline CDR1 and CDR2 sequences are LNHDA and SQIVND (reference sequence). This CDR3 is CASSGWTATNEKLFF. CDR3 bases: TGTGCCAGTAGTGGCTGGACAGCAACTAATGAAAAACTGTTTTTT.

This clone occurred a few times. The CDR3 here is CASSLDRGFANEKLFF. For the CDR3, the DNA is TGTGCCAGCAGCTTGGACAGGGGATTTGCTAATGAAAAACTGTTTTTT. This chain joins TRBV5-4 and TRBJ1-4; 7 bases align to TRBD1. V lost 0 bases to trimming and J lost 3 bases; unmatched junction nucleotides: 5. The V gene's germline CDR1 is SGHNT and CDR2 YYREEE (reference sequence). The CDR3 has 16 amino acids. Filled out from reference TRBV5-4 and TRBJ1-4, the complete variable domain reads ETGVTQSPTHLIKTRGQQVTLRCSSQSGHNTVSWYQQALGQGPQFIFQYYREEENGRGNFPPRFSGLQFPNYSSELNVNALELDDSALYLCASSLDRGFANEKLFFGSGTQLSVL.

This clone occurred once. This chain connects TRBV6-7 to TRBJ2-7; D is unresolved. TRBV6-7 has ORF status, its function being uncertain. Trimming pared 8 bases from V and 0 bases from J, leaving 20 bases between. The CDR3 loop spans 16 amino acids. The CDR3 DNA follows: TGTGCCAGCTGGATTAATGCGGTCGCGGCCTCCTACGAGCAGTACTTC. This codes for CASWINAVAASYEQYF.

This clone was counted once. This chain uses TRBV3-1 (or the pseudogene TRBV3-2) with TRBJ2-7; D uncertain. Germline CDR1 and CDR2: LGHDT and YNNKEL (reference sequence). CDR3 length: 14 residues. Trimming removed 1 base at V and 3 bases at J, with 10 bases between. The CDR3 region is CASSQGFRFYEQYF. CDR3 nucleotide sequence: TGTGCCAGCAGCCAAGGATTTAGATTCTACGAGCAGTACTTC.

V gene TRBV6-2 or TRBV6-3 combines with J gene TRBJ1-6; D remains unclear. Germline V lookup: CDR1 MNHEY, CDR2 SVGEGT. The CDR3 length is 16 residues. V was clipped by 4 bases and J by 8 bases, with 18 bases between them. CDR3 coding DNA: TGTGCCAGCAGTTCCCCAACAGTGCCGGGAGATTCACCCCTCCACTTT. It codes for CASSSPTVPGDSPLHF.